This TCR beta chain was identified in a study of regulatory T cells in long-lasting Graves disease. Arm-PCR of CDR3 regions with iRepertoire HTBI primers generated TCR beta libraries. TCRdb ran MiXCR on the multiplex PCR reads and lists one entry per CDR3 protein. This table has roughly 610,000 distinct CDR3 sequences, 16% appearing once. Time point in this sample: newly diagnosed GD, antithyroid drugs for less than 3 months. Construction of the TCR library relied on RNA isolated from PBMCs. In its sample, this clonotype was seen a few times. CDR3 size: 15 residues. Trimming took off 5 bases at V and 7 bases at J, with 15 bases between the two ends. Per germline, CDR1 MNHEY and CDR2 SVGEGT. This sample was shared with a second study, whose subject was T cells in Graves' hyperthyroidism and ophthalmopathy.

This TCR derives from a woman in her thirties with Graves disease. The material was peripheral blood mononuclear cells (PBMCs), obtained at new diagnosis, from a patient treated with antithyroid drugs. J is TRBJ1-6 and V is TRBV6-2 or TRBV6-3, with D possibly being TRBD1 (6 bases). Here the CDR3 DNA reads TGTGCCAGCAGTGTGACGACAGGTACCAATTCACCCCTCCACTTT. Its translation: CASSVTTGTNSPLHF.